A single sample is the source of the 16 T cell receptor beta chains below, sequenced in a study of immune heterogeneity within non-small cell lung tumors. Multiplex PCR (32 V and 13 J primers) was used to amplify the TCR beta CDR3. TCRdb re-analysed the multiplex PCR reads in MiXCR, keeping a single row per CDR3 protein. The repertoire consists of 10,000 to 15,000 distinct CDR3 sequences, with 20% to 25% occurring once and the leading ten covering roughly 13%. Bulk tumor genomic DNA, roughly 600 ng per sample, was used as template. Multiple biopsies spaced far apart were taken from each primary tumor during surgery. With untreated, newly diagnosed non-small cell lung cancer, the patients went on to undergo curative surgery. The sequenced sample consisted of lung tumor tissue. These receptors originate from a man aged 50 to 59 with non-small cell lung cancer.

This clonotype has more than one count but fewer than ten. This chain connects TRBV29-1 to TRBJ2-5, with TRBD1 identical over 8 bases. The J segment lost 2 bases and the V segment lost 4 bases, leaving 6 bases of the junction unmatched. Germline V CDR1 and CDR2: SQVTM, ANQGSEA. This CDR3 comprises 14 residues. CDR3 bases: TGCAGCGTTGGGGACAGGATGACTCAAGAGACCCAGTACTTC. Translation gives CSVGDRMTQETQYF.

This clonotype was detected ten times or more. The rearrangement links TRBV10-3 to TRBJ1-5; D remains ambiguous. CDR3 size: 12 residues. The V gene's germline CDR1 is ENHRY and CDR2 SYGVKD. Trimming removed 2 bases at V and 5 bases at J, with 4 bases between. The CDR3 region has the DNA TGTGCCATCAGTGAGGGGGATCAGCCCCAGCATTTT. Its protein product is CAISEGDQPQHF.

This clonotype is categorized as medium-sized. The chain carries TRBV27 and TRBJ2-7; 16 positions match TRBD2. V trimming: 6 bases; J trimming: 3 bases; junction bases outside the gene matches: 14. Germline V gene sequence: CDR1 MNHEY, CDR2 SMNVEV (reference sequence). This CDR3 comprises 19 residues. The CDR3 loop reads CASRYSPGLAGGRLYEQYF. The CDR3 coding sequence is TGTGCCAGCAGATATTCACCGGGACTAGCGGGGGGGCGCCTCTACGAGCAGTACTTC.

This clonotype is medium-sized (0.01 to 0.1%) by share. The CDR3 DNA reads as TGCGCCAGCAGCGTGGACAGAAACTATGGCTACACCTTC. It is translated as CASSVDRNYGYTF. This rearrangement joins TRBV5-1 to TRBJ1-2, with a tentative D call TRBD1 (6 bases). Germline assignment: CDR1 SGHRS and CDR2 YFSETQ. The CDR3 is 13 amino acids. Trimming pared 4 bases from V and 2 bases from J, leaving 9 bases between.

This clonotype was counted ten times or more. The J gene is TRBJ2-1, the V gene TRBV10-1, with 16 nucleotides matching TRBD2. V dropped 4 bases and J dropped 4; count of bases not matched to a gene: 7. This CDR3 has 18 amino acids. The germline V gene has CDR1 WNHNN and CDR2 SYGVQD (reference sequence). CDR3 in DNA: TGCGCCAGCAGTGCAGGGCCGGGACTAGCGGGAGGGTACAATGAGCAGTTCTTC. Encoded protein: CASSAGPGLAGGYNEQFF.

This clonotype is labeled as medium-sized (0.01 to 0.1%). The genes are TRBV6-1 and TRBJ2-1, with 10 bases matching TRBD1. Germline V gene lookup returns CDR1 MNHNS and CDR2 SASEGT. The CDR3 runs 15 residues. V shed 6 bases, J shed 3 bases, and the junction held 5 bases outside the gene matches. The CDR3 DNA reads TGTGCCAGCAGGAGGGACAGGGGCGTCTACAATGAGCAGTTCTTC. It is translated as CASRRDRGVYNEQFF.

There are many counts of this clonotype. The chain employs TRBV2 and TRBJ2-5; D may be TRBD2 (6 bases). The CDR3 totals 14 residues. In germline, CDR1 is SNHLY, CDR2 FYNNEI. Deletions cut 5 bases from V and 4 bases from J, with 14 bases between. In DNA form, the CDR3 reads TGTGCCAGCAGTCCTCGGATGGGAGGAGAGACCCAGTACTTC. Residues: CASSPRMGGETQYF. The full variable domain, with the rest looked up from reference TRBV2 and TRBJ2-5, is EPEVTQTPSHQVTQMGQEVILRCVPISNHLYFYWYRQILGQKVEFLVSFYNNEISEKSEIFDDQFSVERPDGSNFTLKIRSTKLEDSAMYFCASSPRMGGETQYFGPGTRLLVL.

A note on this clonotype: The conserved phenylalanine or tryptophan normally closing the CDR3 is absent here, so this likely arose from a read error. The chain has TRBV19 and TRBJ1-2; 7 nucleotides line up with TRBD1. This CDR3 is 18 amino acids long. From germline, CDR1 is LNHDA and CDR2 SQIVND (reference sequence). Trimming took 5 bases from V and 4 from J; bases not matched to a gene: 19. CDR3 sequence: CASSDKSERGLSSYGYTL. DNA of the CDR3: TGTGCCAGTAGTGACAAATCGGAAAGGGGGCTTTCTTCCTATGGCTACACCTTA.

By proportion, this clonotype is medium-sized. V usage is TRBV27 and J usage is TRBJ2-1, with TRBD2 identical over 10 bases. V shed 3 bases and J 4 bases; nucleotides not matched to a gene: 3. Per the germline V gene, CDR1 is MNHEY and CDR2 is SMNVEV (reference sequence). The CDR3 totals 15 residues. CDR3 amino acids: CASSFFSGGYNEQFF. The CDR3 nucleotides are TGTGCCAGCAGTTTCTTTAGCGGGGGGTACAATGAGCAGTTCTTC.

This clonotype was observed at least ten times. In DNA, the CDR3 is TGTGCCAGCAGCCAAGATTTAGGCCTAGCGGGGGGGCGGGAGCAGTTCTTC. Its protein product is CASSQDLGLAGGREQFF. This chain links TRBV4-2 with TRBJ2-1; 12 bases fit TRBD2. In germline, CDR1 is LGHNA, CDR2 YNFKEQ. V lost 0 bases to trimming and J lost 10 bases; unmatched junction nucleotides: 10. This CDR3 is 17 amino acids long.

This clonotype was seen many times. The V and J genes are TRBV9 and TRBJ2-7; 10 bases agree with TRBD1. The CDR3 spans 15 residues. The junction had 5 bases not matched to a gene; V was cut back by 0 bases and J by 5 bases. CDR1 and CDR2 (germline): SGDLS, YYNGEE. CDR3 amino acids: CASSVAPTGGHEQYF. The CDR3 DNA follows: TGTGCCAGCAGCGTAGCTCCGACAGGGGGCCACGAGCAGTACTTC.

This clonotype occurred many times. This rearrangement joins TRBV20-1 to TRBJ2-7, with D perhaps TRBD2 (7 bases). Germline-derived CDR1 and CDR2 are DFQATT and SNEGSKA (reference sequence). There are 15 residues in the CDR3. V shed 3 bases and J shed 5 bases, with 20 bases lying between them. CDR3 loop: CSASFGGGQKHEQYF. The CDR3 DNA sequence: TGCAGTGCTAGCTTTGGGGGGGGGCAAAAACACGAGCAGTACTTC.

The chain links TRBV6-5 to TRBJ1-1, with 8 positions matching TRBD1. Germline V gives CDR1 MNHEY, CDR2 SVGAGI. This CDR3 has 15 amino acids. The J segment lost 1 base and the V segment lost 0 bases, leaving 1 base of the junction unmatched. For the CDR3, the DNA is TGTGCCAGCAGTTACTCGGGACAGGCGAACACTGAAGCTTTCTTT. Its protein is CASSYSGQANTEAFF.

This clonotype has a count of ten or more. This chain links TRBV12-3 or TRBV12-4 with TRBJ2-2, with 10 bases identical to TRBD2. CDR3 length: 16 amino acids. The ends lost 5 bases at V and 6 bases at J; junction bases unmatched: 9. As DNA, the CDR3 is TGTGCCAGCAGTCCGCGGGCTAGCGGGAGCGCCGGGGAGCTGTTTTTT. Translated: CASSPRASGSAGELFF.

Turning to this clonotype: A read error may produce the germline difference seen at one junction end. The J gene is TRBJ1-6, the V gene TRBV6-1; 7 nucleotides match TRBD1. The length of the CDR3 is 15 residues. Germline V gives CDR1 MNHNS, CDR2 SASEGT. The CDR3 nucleotides are TGTGACAGCAAAATTGCCGGGACAGAGAATTCACCCCTACACTTT. Amino acids: CDSKIAGTENSPLHF.

About this clonotype itself: This may come from a read error, since a much larger clone is one base off. The CDR3 region has the DNA TGCGCCAGCAGCTTGGGGCGGGGAGGCCTTAGGTACACCGGGGAGCTGTTTTTT. This sequence encodes CASSLGRGGLRYTGELFF. This chain connects TRBV5-1 to TRBJ2-2, with D possibly matching TRBD2 (6 bases). The CDR3 runs to 18 residues. Germline V CDR1 and CDR2: SGHRS, YFSETQ. V lost 0 bases to trimming and J lost 3 bases, with 18 bases between them.